A single sample gave rise to the 29 T cell receptor beta chains below, sequenced in a study of T cell changes during pregnancy in multiple sclerosis. The table came from immunoSEQ multiplex PCR; TCRdb's copy has only in-frame clones and leaves some out. The sample has over 90,000 clones; 92% are singletons. The sequences come from peripheral blood, collected after pregnancy. The receptors come from a female donor with multiple sclerosis, enrolled in a pregnancy study.

V is TRBV5-4 and J is TRBJ2-5; tentative D call: TRBD2 (6 bases). V was trimmed by 4 bases and J by 5 bases, leaving 18 bases between them. The CDR3 is 15 amino acids. Germline V CDR1 and CDR2: SGHNT, YYREEE (reference sequence). The CDR3 sequence is CASSGDFRGGETQYF. The CDR3, as DNA: TGTGCCAGCAGCGGGGACTTCAGAGGAGGGGAGACCCAGTACTTC.

V usage is TRBV21-1 and J usage is TRBJ2-6; the listed D gene, TRBD2, was not tested against the DNA. TRBV21-1 is a known pseudogene. The length of the CDR3 is 13 residues. The CDR3 sequence is CASSDGGTNVLTF. The DNA for the CDR3 is TGTGCCAGCAGCGACGGGGGAACTAACGTCCTGACTTTC.

This chain links TRBV7-8 with TRBJ1-2; 7 bases are shared with TRBD1. Looked up from germline, CDR1 is SGHVS and CDR2 is FQNEAQ. The CDR3 covers 13 residues. J was trimmed by 8 bases and V by 5 bases; bases with no gene match: 8. The CDR3, as DNA: TGTGCCAGCAGCCCGGGACAGCGCTTCGGCTACACCTTC. Translating it yields CASSPGQRFGYTF.

The genes are TRBV4-2 and TRBJ1-2; no clear D. The length of the CDR3 is 13 residues. Germline CDR1 and CDR2: LGHNA and YNFKEQ. The V end was cut by 2 bases, the J end by 4 bases, with 8 bases between. CDR3 in amino acids: CASSQPRSYGYTF. The CDR3 coding sequence is TGTGCCAGCAGCCAACCTAGAAGCTATGGCTACACCTTC.

The rearrangement uses TRBV18 and TRBJ2-7; D may be TRBD2 (6 bases). The CDR3 loop spans 16 amino acids. The V gene lost 6 bases and the J gene lost 0 bases, with 18 bases spanning the gap. Germline V gene data show CDR1 as KGHSH and CDR2 as LQKENI. The CDR3 nucleotides are TGTGCCAGCTCTCGGGGGAGGCGCAGCAGCTCCTACGAGCAGTACTTC. Its translation is CASSRGRRSSSYEQYF.

The chain combines TRBV7-2 with TRBJ2-3, with 8 bases lining up with TRBD1. V trimming: 5 bases; J trimming: 3 bases; junction bases outside the gene matches: 7. The CDR3 sequence is 15 residues long. The germline CDR1 and CDR2 sequences are SGHTA and FQGNSA. CDR3 protein: CASSRLRGRTDTQYF. The CDR3 coding sequence is TGTGCCAGCAGCCGCCTCAGGGGGCGTACAGATACGCAGTATTTT.

The rearrangement links TRBV5-1 to TRBJ2-1; possible D gene TRBD1, 5 bases. Trimming cost V 0 bases and J 15 bases, with 19 bases left between them. Germline V CDR1 and CDR2: SGHRS, YFSETQ. The CDR3 extends over 14 amino acids. Here the CDR3 DNA reads TGCGCCAGCAGCTTGGAACAGGCAGGGCGAAACTGGTTCTTC. Residues: CASSLEQAGRNWFF.

This chain links TRBV4-1 with TRBJ2-5, with a possible D match to TRBD1 (6 bases). Germline CDR1 MGHRA, CDR2 YSYEKL. The CDR3 spans 16 residues. V gave up 1 base and J gave up 5 bases, with 17 bases separating them. In DNA form, the CDR3 reads TGCGCCAGCAGCCAAGTGACCGGCAGGGGTTGGGAGACCCAGTACTTC. Translation gives CASSQVTGRGWETQYF.

On this clone: At one end, the junction sequence differs from germline, possibly due to a read error. The chain recombines TRBV11-3 with TRBJ2-3, with a tentative D call TRBD2 (5 bases). CDR1 is SGHNT, CDR2 YENEEA, per germline. The CDR3 contains 15 residues. For the CDR3, the DNA is TGTGCCAGCAGCTTAGGTGGTGGGAGCAAAGATACGCAGTATTTT. Its translation: CASSLGGGSKDTQYF.

The rearrangement joins TRBV27 to TRBJ2-1; 7 nucleotides align to TRBD2. CDR3 length: 16 residues. J gave up 4 bases and V 1 base, and 7 bases lay outside the gene matches. Per germline, CDR1 MNHEY and CDR2 SMNVEV (reference sequence). CDR3 protein: CASSLFFEAGYNEQFF. CDR3 sequence (DNA): TGTGCCAGCAGTTTATTCTTTGAAGCGGGGTACAATGAGCAGTTCTTC.

The CDR3 region is CASSYGRGGTNTEAFF. Written as DNA, the CDR3 is TGTGCCAGCAGTTACGGGAGGGGCGGGACAAACACTGAAGCTTTCTTT. This chain joins TRBV6-5 and TRBJ1-1, with D perhaps matching TRBD1 (6 bases). The CDR3 spans 16 residues. Trimming took off 2 bases at V and 2 bases at J, with 15 bases between the two ends. CDR1 is MNHEY and CDR2 is SVGAGI in the germline V gene.

This rearrangement joins TRBV27 to TRBJ1-4, with D perhaps matching TRBD1 (5 bases). The CDR3 has 17 residues. Trimming took off 3 bases at V and 3 bases at J, with 17 bases between the two ends. Per the germline V gene, CDR1 is MNHEY and CDR2 is SMNVEV (reference sequence). The CDR3 region has the DNA TGTGCCAGCAGTTTTGGGCTGGGCGGGGGTTCTAATGAAAAACTGTTTTTT. Amino acids: CASSFGLGGGSNEKLFF.

The V call is TRBV19, the J call TRBJ2-3, with TRBD1 matching over 11 bases. The CDR3 extends over 15 amino acids. Unmatched junction bases numbered 6, after V lost 6 bases and J lost 4 bases. CDR1 is LNHDA, CDR2 SQIVND, per germline (reference sequence). The CDR3, as DNA: TGTGCCAGTAGGGACCGGGACAGGGGGGCAGATACGCAGTATTTT. Its translation is CASRDRDRGADTQYF.

The V and J genes are TRBV29-1 and TRBJ2-3; D call uncertain. The CDR3 consists of 14 residues. The germline CDR1 and CDR2 sequences are SQVTM and ANQGSEA. The germline V and J ends were trimmed by 4 bases and 0 bases, with 11 bases remaining between them. CDR3 DNA: TGCAGCGTTGTTGGGCTACCTAGCACAGATACGCAGTATTTT. It codes for CSVVGLPSTDTQYF.

CDR3 region: CASSQGGGNEKLFF. CDR3 DNA sequence: TGTGCCAGCAGCCAAGGGGGGGGTAATGAAAAACTGTTTTTT. The gene calls are TRBV4-2 and TRBJ1-4, with D possibly TRBD1 on 5 matching bases. V lost 1 base, J lost 4 bases, and 7 bases lay in between. The CDR3 is 14 residues long. CDR1 LGHNA and CDR2 YNFKEQ come from the germline V gene.

The gene calls are TRBV25-1 and TRBJ2-5; the D gene is possibly TRBD1 (5 bases). V shed 2 bases and J shed 2 bases, with 15 bases lying between them. This CDR3 has 16 amino acids. The germline CDR1 and CDR2 sequences are MGHDK and SYGVNS. In DNA form, the CDR3 reads TGTGCCAGCAGTGAAGGGGCATTGGGTGCTCAAGAGACCCAGTACTTC. It encodes CASSEGALGAQETQYF.

This sequence joins TRBV29-1 and TRBJ1-1, with D possibly matching TRBD1 (6 bases). The CDR3 length is 12 residues. Trimming pared 7 bases from V and 3 bases from J, leaving 12 bases between. The germline CDR1 and CDR2 sequences are SQVTM and ANQGSEA. CDR3 sequence (DNA): TGCAGCGGGTACAGGGAGCACACTGAAGCTTTCTTT. Translating gives CSGYREHTEAFF.

This CDR3 reads CASSTPGSNYGYTF. Here the CDR3 DNA reads TGTGCCAGCAGTACCCCAGGGTCTAACTATGGCTACACCTTC. V gene TRBV25-1 combines with J gene TRBJ1-2; D is possibly TRBD1 (5 bases). The V gene lost 5 bases and the J gene lost 0 bases, with 10 bases spanning the gap. This CDR3 is 14 amino acids long. Germline assignment: CDR1 MGHDK and CDR2 SYGVNS.

J is TRBJ1-5 and V is TRBV19, with D possibly matching TRBD1 (6 bases). CDR3 length: 16 residues. V was cut by 4 bases and J by 1 base, with 14 bases left in between. In germline, CDR1 is LNHDA, CDR2 SQIVND (reference sequence). This CDR3 is CASSSNRAPSNQPQHF. The CDR3 nucleotides read TGTGCCAGTAGTAGTAACAGGGCTCCGAGCAATCAGCCCCAGCATTTT.

The chain couples TRBV7-9 to TRBJ2-1; D call uncertain. Per germline, CDR1 SEHNR and CDR2 FQNEAQ (reference sequence). The CDR3 is made up of 14 amino acids. V was pared by 7 bases and J by 6 bases, with 16 bases between. Written as DNA, the CDR3 is TGTGCCAGCACCCCACGGAGTTTCGGCAATGAGCAGTTCTTC. Its protein is CASTPRSFGNEQFF.

The V and J genes are TRBV5-1 and TRBJ2-1, with TRBD2 matching 11 bases. The CDR3 is 16 residues long. The junction had 7 bases not matched to a gene; V was cut back by 2 bases and J by 6 bases. The germline V gene encodes CDR1 SGHRS and CDR2 YFSETQ. CDR3 sequence: CASSFLAGGPSNEQFF. The CDR3 DNA sequence: TGCGCCAGCAGCTTCTTAGCGGGAGGGCCGAGCAATGAGCAGTTCTTC.

The chain recombines TRBV5-1 with TRBJ2-2; 10 bases match TRBD2. There are 16 residues in the CDR3. V lost 4 bases to trimming and J lost 0 bases; unmatched junction nucleotides: 3. The germline CDR1 and CDR2 sequences are SGHRS and YFSETQ. This CDR3 is CASSPGLAPNTGELFF. CDR3 nucleotide sequence: TGCGCCAGCAGCCCGGGACTAGCGCCGAACACCGGGGAGCTGTTTTTT.

J is TRBJ2-2 and V is TRBV6-5; TRBD1 is a possible D gene (6 bases). Germline assignment: CDR1 MNHEY and CDR2 SVGAGI. The CDR3 contains 13 residues. V lost 6 bases to trimming and J lost 6 bases, with 11 bases between them. DNA for the CDR3: TGTGCCAGCAGCCTTTACAGGGCCGGGGAGCTGTTTTTT. Protein product: CASSLYRAGELFF.

V and J are TRBV2 and TRBJ2-5; D remains ambiguous. This CDR3 is built from 12 residues. CDR1 is SNHLY and CDR2 is FYNNEI in the germline V gene. Trimming took off 5 bases at V and 2 bases at J, with 6 bases between the two ends. CDR3 coding DNA: TGTGCCAGCAGTCCCCTACAAGAGACCCAGTACTTC. It translates to CASSPLQETQYF.

The genes are TRBV5-1 and TRBJ2-2; 9 bases fit TRBD1. This CDR3 has 15 residues. Per germline, CDR1 SGHRS and CDR2 YFSETQ. V shed 2 bases, J shed 6 bases, and the junction held 5 bases outside the gene matches. CDR3 nucleotides: TGCGCCAGCAGCTTTGTGGGACAGGGAGCCGGGGAGCTGTTTTTT. Its translation: CASSFVGQGAGELFF.

This clone was found once. V and J are TRBV7-8 and TRBJ1-6, with 10 bases identical to TRBD1. Germline V gene sequence: CDR1 SGHVS, CDR2 FQNEAQ. The V segment lost 4 bases and the J segment 7 bases; nucleotides outside the gene matches: 7. The CDR3 extends over 16 amino acids. DNA for the CDR3: TGTGCCAGCAGCTCGGGGGGGACAGGGGCAAATTCACCCCTCCACTTT. Encoded protein: CASSSGGTGANSPLHF.

The V and J genes are TRBV7-9 and TRBJ1-1; D is ambiguous. V was shortened by 1 base and J by 3 bases, with 6 bases between the two germline ends. The CDR3 runs 13 residues. The germline gives CDR1 SEHNR, CDR2 FQNEAQ (reference sequence). The CDR3 DNA sequence: TGTGCCAGCAGCTTAGAGGCGGACACTGAAGCTTTCTTT. Protein product: CASSLEADTEAFF.

This chain connects TRBV5-1 to TRBJ1-1; 7 nucleotides align to TRBD1. Germline V gene lookup returns CDR1 SGHRS and CDR2 YFSETQ. Trimming took 0 bases from V and 0 from J; bases not matched to a gene: 2. The CDR3 totals 15 residues. The CDR3, as DNA: TGCGCCAGCAGCTTGGAGGGGACAGTGAACACTGAAGCTTTCTTT. Translation: CASSLEGTVNTEAFF.

This clone has a single count. The chain combines TRBV27 with TRBJ2-7; D is unclear. The V end lost 6 bases, the J end lost 0 bases, and 15 bases lay between the germline ends. The CDR3 contains 15 residues. Germline values: CDR1 MNHEY, CDR2 SMNVEV (reference sequence). The CDR3 sequence is CASSKGRSSSYEQYF. DNA of the CDR3: TGTGCCAGCAGCAAAGGCAGGTCCTCCTCCTACGAGCAGTACTTC.